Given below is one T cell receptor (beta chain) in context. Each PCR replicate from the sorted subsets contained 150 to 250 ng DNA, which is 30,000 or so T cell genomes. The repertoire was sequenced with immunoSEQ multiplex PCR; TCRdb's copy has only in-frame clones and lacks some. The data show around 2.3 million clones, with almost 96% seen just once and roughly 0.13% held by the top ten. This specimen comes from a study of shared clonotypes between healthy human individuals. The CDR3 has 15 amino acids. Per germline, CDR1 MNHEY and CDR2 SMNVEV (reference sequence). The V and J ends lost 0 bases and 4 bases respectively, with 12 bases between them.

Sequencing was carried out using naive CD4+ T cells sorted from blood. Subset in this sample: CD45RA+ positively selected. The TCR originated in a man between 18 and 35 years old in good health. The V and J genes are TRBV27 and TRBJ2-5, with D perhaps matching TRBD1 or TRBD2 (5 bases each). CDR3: CASSLSGTATETQYF. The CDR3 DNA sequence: TGTGCCAGCAGTTTATCGGGGACCGCAACAGAGACCCAGTACTTC.